One and the same sample provided the 27 T cell receptor beta chains below, sequenced in a study of T cell responses to AZD1222 COVID-19 vaccine. Here immunoSEQ multiplex PCR was the method, and the copy in TCRdb shows in-frame clones only, minus some. The table lists about 150,000 clones, 88% of them singletons. The source was peripheral blood, collected on day 0 of AZD1222 vaccination. Source of these receptors: an adult in good health.

The count of this clone is one. The genes are TRBV3-1 (or the pseudogene TRBV3-2) and TRBJ2-1, with 9 bases fitting TRBD2. The CDR3 is 15 residues long. In germline, CDR1 is LGHDT, CDR2 YNNKEL (reference sequence). V gave up 1 base and J gave up 12 bases; unmatched junction bases: 10. CDR3 loop: CASSQGVEAGGPQFF. Written as DNA, the CDR3 is TGTGCCAGCAGCCAAGGGGTCGAAGCGGGGGGCCCGCAGTTCTTC.

The chain combines TRBV10-3 with TRBJ1-6; 7 bases are a match to TRBD1. CDR3 length equals 14 residues. Per germline, CDR1 ENHRY and CDR2 SYGVKD. V was clipped by 2 bases and J by 7 bases; unmatched bases: 2. DNA for the CDR3: TGTGCCATCAGTGAGACAGGGGTAAATTCACCCCTCCACTTT. Residues: CAISETGVNSPLHF.

V is TRBV12-3 or TRBV12-4 and J is TRBJ1-1, with D unclear. Trimming left V 1 base short and J 9 bases short, with 9 bases between. The length of the CDR3 is 12 residues. The chain's CDR3 is CASSLDIGKAFF. DNA of the CDR3: TGTGCCAGCAGTTTAGATATAGGGAAAGCTTTCTTT.

This clone was seen once. Different DNA sequences within this sample yield the same CDR3. The chain uses TRBV9 and TRBJ1-3, with unresolved D. Per germline, CDR1 SGDLS and CDR2 YYNGEE. CDR3 length equals 14 residues. The ends were cut back, 0 bases at V and 0 bases at J, with 4 bases in the middle. As DNA, the CDR3 is TGTGCCAGCAGCGTAGAAGGCTCTGGAAACACCATATATTTT. Translation gives CASSVEGSGNTIYF.

This chain uses TRBV9 with TRBJ1-6, with D perhaps matching TRBD1 (6 bases). The V end lost 0 bases, the J end lost 6 bases, and 10 bases lay between the germline ends. In germline, CDR1 is SGDLS, CDR2 YYNGEE. The CDR3 runs to 15 residues. In DNA form, the CDR3 reads TGTGCCAGCAGCGTAGGGGGGGCAACTAATTCACCCCTCCACTTT. Translation gives CASSVGGATNSPLHF.

The chain joins TRBV27 to TRBJ1-1; D gene uncertain. Germline assignment: CDR1 MNHEY and CDR2 SMNVEV (reference sequence). The CDR3 length is 16 residues. V was cut by 0 bases and J by 1 base, with 12 bases left in between. CDR3 loop: CASSLSVGVGNTEAFF. CDR3 in DNA: TGTGCCAGCAGTTTATCGGTGGGTGTGGGGAACACTGAAGCTTTCTTT.

This clone was seen a handful of times. The chain has TRBV29-1 and TRBJ1-3; 8 bases are a match to TRBD1. V dropped 8 bases and J dropped 3; count of bases not matched to a gene: 12. The CDR3 has 15 amino acids. Looked up from germline, CDR1 is SQVTM and CDR2 is ANQGSEA. DNA of the CDR3: TGCAGCACCCGAATTGACAGGGGAGGTGGAAACACCATATATTTT. Encoded protein: CSTRIDRGGGNTIYF.

The rearrangement joins TRBV18 to TRBJ2-7; no clear D. Germline CDR1 reads KGHSH; CDR2 reads LQKENI. CDR3 length: 13 residues. V was pared by 2 bases and J by 2 bases, with 7 bases between. The CDR3 protein is CASSPDGAYEQYF. CDR3 nucleotides: TGTGCCAGCTCACCAGACGGAGCCTACGAGCAGTACTTC.

The chain recombines TRBV5-1 with TRBJ2-5; 13 nucleotides match TRBD2. Per the germline V gene, CDR1 is SGHRS and CDR2 is YFSETQ. CDR3 size: 16 residues. The ends lost 3 bases at V and 4 bases at J; junction bases unmatched: 6. In nucleotides, the CDR3 is TGCGCCAGCAGCTGGAAACTAGCGGGGGGGACAGAGACCCAGTACTTC. Translated, it gives CASSWKLAGGTETQYF.

V is TRBV29-1 and J is TRBJ1-2; 9 bases are a match to TRBD1. After removal of 4 bases from V and 7 bases from J, the junction contained 7 bases not matched to a gene. The CDR3 covers 13 residues. Germline lookup yields CDR1 SQVTM and CDR2 ANQGSEA. This chain's CDR3 is CSVVRDRVGGYTF. DNA for the CDR3: TGCAGCGTTGTACGGGACAGGGTAGGTGGCTACACCTTC.

This clone was seen a single time. This chain joins TRBV9 and TRBJ2-7; D may be TRBD2 (7 bases). V lost 3 bases to trimming and J lost 5 bases, with 18 bases between them. The CDR3 runs 15 residues. Germline CDR1 reads SGDLS; CDR2 reads YYNGEE. The CDR3 sequence: CASSARSGGYDEQYF. The CDR3 DNA is TGTGCCAGCAGCGCTCGATCGGGGGGCTACGACGAGCAGTACTTC.

Written as DNA, the CDR3 is TGTGCCAGCAGCCAAGCAACCTCGGGGGTGATTAATTCACCCCTCCACTTT. It yields the protein CASSQATSGVINSPLHF. The chain is built from TRBV3-1 (or the pseudogene TRBV3-2) and TRBJ1-6; TRBD1 might be the D (5 bases). There are 17 residues in the CDR3. Looked up from germline, CDR1 is LGHDT and CDR2 is YNNKEL (reference sequence). V lost 1 base, J lost 6 bases, and 16 bases lay in between.

The chain has TRBV7-8 and TRBJ2-2; D gene ambiguous. The CDR3 spans 13 residues. V lost 1 base, J lost 4 bases, and 4 bases lay in between. Germline-derived CDR1 and CDR2 are SGHVS and FQNEAQ. CDR3 coding DNA: TGTGCCAGCAGCTTAGACCCCACCGGGGAGCTGTTTTTT. The encoded protein is CASSLDPTGELFF.

The chain recombines TRBV6-2 or TRBV6-3 with TRBJ2-2, with TRBD2 matching 10 bases. The CDR3 totals 17 residues. Germline CDR1 reads MNHEY; CDR2 reads SVGEGT. V shed 4 bases, J shed 0 bases, and the junction held 5 bases outside the gene matches. DNA for the CDR3: TGTGCCAGCAGTTTCCTAGCGGGGGCAGCGAACACCGGGGAGCTGTTTTTT. Protein: CASSFLAGAANTGELFF.

The chain links TRBV12-3 or TRBV12-4 to TRBJ2-2; unclear D gene. This CDR3 has 13 amino acids. With 3 bases removed from V and 7 bases from J, the gap between germline ends came to 9 bases. CDR3 bases: TGTGCCAGCAGTTTCCAGGAAAGCGGGGAGCTGTTTTTT. This sequence encodes CASSFQESGELFF.

The chain has TRBV5-4 and TRBJ1-4; D is uncertain. The CDR3 sequence is 13 residues long. Trimming left V 4 bases short and J 5 bases short, with 9 bases between. Germline assignment: CDR1 SGHNT and CDR2 YYREEE (reference sequence). The CDR3 protein is CASSAETNEKLFF. The CDR3 bases are TGTGCCAGCAGCGCAGAAACAAATGAAAAACTGTTTTTT.

The chain joins TRBV28 to TRBJ1-5; D remains ambiguous. V lost 7 bases to trimming and J lost 0 bases, with 13 bases between them. From germline, CDR1 is MDHEN and CDR2 SYDVKM. The CDR3 length is 15 residues. The CDR3 spells CASKEALISNQPQHF. CDR3 DNA: TGTGCCAGCAAAGAGGCCTTGATTAGCAATCAGCCCCAGCATTTT.

The rearrangement uses TRBV20-1 and TRBJ2-1; TRBD2 matches at 16 bases. Germline V gives CDR1 DFQATT, CDR2 SNEGSKA (reference sequence). The trim removed 3 bases at V and 5 bases at J, leaving 16 bases unmatched. CDR3 length: 20 amino acids. CDR3 sequence: CSASGTSGGALRGRNNEQFF. In DNA form, the CDR3 reads TGCAGTGCTAGTGGGACTAGCGGGGGGGCTCTGAGGGGCCGAAACAATGAGCAGTTCTTC.

The rearrangement joins TRBV18 to TRBJ1-6; D is uncertain. Germline loops: CDR1 KGHSH, CDR2 LQKENI. Trimming left V 6 bases short and J 14 bases short, with 14 bases between. The CDR3 is 12 residues long. CDR3 loop: CASSRPGEALHF. The CDR3 DNA reads as TGTGCCAGCTCGAGACCCGGGGAGGCCCTCCACTTT.

The chain links TRBV28 to TRBJ2-1, with no clear D. Trimming cost V 7 bases and J 0 bases, with 16 bases left between them. From germline, CDR1 is MDHEN and CDR2 SYDVKM. The CDR3 loop spans 16 amino acids. In nucleotides, the CDR3 is TGTGCCAGCAATCCTCCCCTCTCCAACTCCTACAATGAGCAGTTCTTC. Encoded protein: CASNPPLSNSYNEQFF.

This sequence joins TRBV25-1 and TRBJ2-7, with TRBD2 matching 7 bases. After removal of 7 bases from V and 3 bases from J, the junction contained 3 bases not matched to a gene. The CDR3 covers 12 residues. CDR1 is MGHDK and CDR2 is SYGVNS in the germline V gene. CDR3 DNA: TGTGCCAGCACCGGGGGGATCTACGAGCAGTACTTC. Its protein is CASTGGIYEQYF.

This chain links TRBV5-1 with TRBJ1-2, with 7 bases identical to TRBD1. Trimming at V came to 1 base and at J to 0 bases, leaving 3 bases not matched to a gene. The germline V gene has CDR1 SGHRS and CDR2 YFSETQ. This CDR3 has 15 amino acids. The CDR3 coding sequence is TGCGCCAGCAGCTTGACAGGGGAAGCTAACTATGGCTACACCTTC. It specifies CASSLTGEANYGYTF.

CDR3 DNA: TGTGCCAGCCGGACCGGAGTCTCTAACACCGGGGAGCTGTTTTTT. It yields the protein CASRTGVSNTGELFF. This chain uses TRBV6-5 with TRBJ2-2; D is unresolved. Trimming removed 8 bases at V and 2 bases at J, with 15 bases between. This CDR3 is 15 amino acids long. CDR1 is MNHEY and CDR2 is SVGAGI in the germline V gene.

The chain combines TRBV5-5 with TRBJ2-7; the D gene is possibly TRBD1 (5 bases). CDR1 is SGHKS and CDR2 is YYEKEE in the germline V gene (reference sequence). CDR3 length equals 15 residues. V shed 6 bases and J shed 2 bases, with 18 bases lying between them. CDR3 DNA sequence: TGTGCCAGCACGCCTAGGCTACAGGTAGCCTACGAGCAGTACTTC. Translating gives CASTPRLQVAYEQYF.

The gene calls are TRBV19 and TRBJ2-5, with TRBD2 identical over 7 bases. Germline assignment: CDR1 LNHDA and CDR2 SQIVND (reference sequence). J lost 1 base, V lost 4 bases, and 6 bases had no gene match. The CDR3 loop spans 15 amino acids. CDR3 in DNA: TGTGCCAGTAGTACCGAGCGGGGACGCCAAGAGACCCAGTACTTC. This codes for CASSTERGRQETQYF.

This chain links TRBV6-5 with TRBJ2-7; the match to TRBD1 covers 8 bases. The V segment lost 7 bases and the J segment 12 bases; nucleotides outside the gene matches: 17. CDR3 length equals 14 residues. Germline V lookup: CDR1 MNHEY, CDR2 SVGAGI. The DNA for the CDR3 is TGTGCCAGCACCCAAGACAGGGGACCTCTGGGTCGGTACTTC. Translating gives CASTQDRGPLGRYF.

Only a few counts were recorded for this clone. The chain employs TRBV5-1 and TRBJ2-7; TRBD1 matches 7 bases. The CDR3 runs 15 residues. V lost 3 bases, J lost 4 bases, and 10 bases stayed unmatched. CDR1 SGHRS and CDR2 YFSETQ come from the germline V gene. In nucleotides, the CDR3 is TGCGCCAGCAGCTCCTCTTTGGGCAGGGGGTACGAGCAGTACTTC. It codes for CASSSSLGRGYEQYF.